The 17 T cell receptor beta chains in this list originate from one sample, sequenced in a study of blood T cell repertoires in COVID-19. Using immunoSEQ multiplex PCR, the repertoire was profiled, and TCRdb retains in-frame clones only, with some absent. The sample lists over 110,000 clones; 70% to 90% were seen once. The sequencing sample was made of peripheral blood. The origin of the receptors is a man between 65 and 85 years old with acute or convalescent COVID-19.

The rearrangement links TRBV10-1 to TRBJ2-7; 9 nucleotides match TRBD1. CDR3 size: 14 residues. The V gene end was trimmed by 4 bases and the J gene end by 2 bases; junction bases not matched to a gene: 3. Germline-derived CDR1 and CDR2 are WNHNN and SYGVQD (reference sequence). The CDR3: CASSVGTGPYEQYF. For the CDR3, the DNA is TGCGCCAGCAGTGTTGGGACAGGGCCCTACGAGCAGTACTTC.

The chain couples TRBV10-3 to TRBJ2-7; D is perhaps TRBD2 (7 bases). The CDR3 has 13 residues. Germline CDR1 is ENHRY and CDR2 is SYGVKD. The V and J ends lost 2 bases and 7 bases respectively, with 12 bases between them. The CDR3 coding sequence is TGTGCCATCAGTGAGGGGGGGGCGAGGGAGCAGTACTTC. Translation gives CAISEGGAREQYF.

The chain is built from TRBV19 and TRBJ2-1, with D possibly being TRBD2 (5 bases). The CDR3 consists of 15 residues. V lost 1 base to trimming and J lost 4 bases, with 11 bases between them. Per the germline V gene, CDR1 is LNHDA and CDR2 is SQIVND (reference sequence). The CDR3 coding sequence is TGTGCCAGTAGTATAGCGGGGTATTCTTACAATGAGCAGTTCTTC. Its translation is CASSIAGYSYNEQFF.

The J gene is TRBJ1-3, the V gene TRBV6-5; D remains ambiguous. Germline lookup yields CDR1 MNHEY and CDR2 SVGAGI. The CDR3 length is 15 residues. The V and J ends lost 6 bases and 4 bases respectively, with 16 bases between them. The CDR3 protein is CASSINSIAGNTIYF. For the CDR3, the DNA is TGTGCCAGCAGCATTAACAGCATCGCGGGAAACACCATATATTTT.

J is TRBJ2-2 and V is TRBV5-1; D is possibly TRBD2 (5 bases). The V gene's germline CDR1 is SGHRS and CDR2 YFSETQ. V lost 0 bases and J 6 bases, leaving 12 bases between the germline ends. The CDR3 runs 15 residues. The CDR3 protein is CASSLGGPAAGELFF. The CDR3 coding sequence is TGCGCCAGCAGCTTGGGCGGGCCGGCAGCCGGGGAGCTGTTTTTT.

This chain's CDR3 is CASSSTREFTDTQYF. Here the CDR3 DNA reads TGTGCCAGTAGTTCGACCCGGGAGTTCACAGATACGCAGTATTTT. The chain recombines TRBV19 with TRBJ2-3; D might be TRBD2 (6 bases). The V end was cut by 5 bases, the J end by 2 bases, with 14 bases between. The CDR3 runs to 15 residues. Germline V gene data show CDR1 as LNHDA and CDR2 as SQIVND (reference sequence).

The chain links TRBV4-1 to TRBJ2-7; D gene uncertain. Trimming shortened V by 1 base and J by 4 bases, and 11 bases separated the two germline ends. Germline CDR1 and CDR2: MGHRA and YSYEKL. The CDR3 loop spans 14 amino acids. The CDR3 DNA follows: TGCGCCAGCAGCCAAGCGACTGCCCGATACGAGCAGTACTTC. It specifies CASSQATARYEQYF.

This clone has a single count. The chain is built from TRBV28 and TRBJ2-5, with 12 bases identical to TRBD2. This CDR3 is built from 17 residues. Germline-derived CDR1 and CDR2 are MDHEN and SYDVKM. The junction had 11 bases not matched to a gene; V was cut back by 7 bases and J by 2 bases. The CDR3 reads CASNIGLAGRHQETQYF. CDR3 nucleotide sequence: TGTGCCAGCAACATTGGACTAGCGGGAAGGCATCAAGAGACCCAGTACTTC.

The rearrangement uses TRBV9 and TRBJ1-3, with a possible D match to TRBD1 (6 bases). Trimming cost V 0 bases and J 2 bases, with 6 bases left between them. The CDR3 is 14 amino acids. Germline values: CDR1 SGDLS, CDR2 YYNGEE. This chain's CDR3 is CASSVAGAGNTIYF. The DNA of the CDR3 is TGTGCCAGCAGCGTAGCAGGGGCTGGAAACACCATATATTTT.

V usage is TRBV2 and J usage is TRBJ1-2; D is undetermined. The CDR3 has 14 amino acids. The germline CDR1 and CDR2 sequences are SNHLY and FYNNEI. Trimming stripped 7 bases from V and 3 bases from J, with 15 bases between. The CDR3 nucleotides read TGTGCCAGCATTCCAGAGGCGAGCTACTATGGCTACACCTTC. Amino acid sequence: CASIPEASYYGYTF.

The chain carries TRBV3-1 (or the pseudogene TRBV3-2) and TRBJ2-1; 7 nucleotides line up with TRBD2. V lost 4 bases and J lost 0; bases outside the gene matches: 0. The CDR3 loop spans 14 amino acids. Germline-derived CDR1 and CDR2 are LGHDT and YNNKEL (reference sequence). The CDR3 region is CASSLAGSYNEQFF. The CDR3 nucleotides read TGTGCCAGCAGCCTAGCGGGCTCCTACAATGAGCAGTTCTTC.

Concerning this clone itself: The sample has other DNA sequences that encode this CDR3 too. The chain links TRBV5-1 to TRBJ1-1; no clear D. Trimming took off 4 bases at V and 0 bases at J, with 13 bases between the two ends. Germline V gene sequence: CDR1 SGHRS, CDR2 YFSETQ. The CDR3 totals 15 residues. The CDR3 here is CASSPPGSLNTEAFF. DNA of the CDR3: TGCGCCAGCAGCCCCCCCGGGAGTTTGAACACTGAAGCTTTCTTT.

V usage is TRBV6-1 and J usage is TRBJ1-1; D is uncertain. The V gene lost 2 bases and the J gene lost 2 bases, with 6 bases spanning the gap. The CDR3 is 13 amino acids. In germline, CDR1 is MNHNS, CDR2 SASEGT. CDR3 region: CASSELANTEAFF. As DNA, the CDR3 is TGTGCCAGCAGTGAATTGGCAAACACTGAAGCTTTCTTT.

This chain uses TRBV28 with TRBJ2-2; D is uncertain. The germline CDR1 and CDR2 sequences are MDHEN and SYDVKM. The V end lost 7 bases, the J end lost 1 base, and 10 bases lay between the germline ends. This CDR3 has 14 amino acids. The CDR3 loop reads CASTPAENTGELFF. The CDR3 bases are TGTGCCAGCACCCCCGCGGAGAACACCGGGGAGCTGTTTTTT.

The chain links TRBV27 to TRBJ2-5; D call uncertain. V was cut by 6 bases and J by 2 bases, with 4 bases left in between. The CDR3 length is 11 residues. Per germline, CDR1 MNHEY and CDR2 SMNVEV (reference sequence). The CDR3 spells CASRTQETQYF. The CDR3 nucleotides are TGTGCCAGCAGAACTCAAGAGACCCAGTACTTC.

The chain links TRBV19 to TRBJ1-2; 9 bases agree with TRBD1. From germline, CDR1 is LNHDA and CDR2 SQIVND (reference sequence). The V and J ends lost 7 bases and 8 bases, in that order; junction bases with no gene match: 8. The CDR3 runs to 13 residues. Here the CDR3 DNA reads TGTGCCAGTACCCTACAGGGGGCTTACGGCTACACCTTC. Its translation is CASTLQGAYGYTF.

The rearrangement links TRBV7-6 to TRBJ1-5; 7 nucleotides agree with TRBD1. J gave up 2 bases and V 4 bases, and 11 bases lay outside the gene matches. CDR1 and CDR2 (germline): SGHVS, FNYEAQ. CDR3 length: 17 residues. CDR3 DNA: TGTGCCAGCAGCTCCGGAACAGGGGTAATGGGCAATCAGCCCCAGCATTTT. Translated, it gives CASSSGTGVMGNQPQHF. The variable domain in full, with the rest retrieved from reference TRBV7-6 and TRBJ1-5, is GAGVSQSPRYKVTKRGQDVALRCDPISGHVSLYWYRQALGQGPEFLTYFNYEAQQDKSGLPNDRFSAERPEGSISTLTIQRTEQRDSAMYRCASSSGTGVMGNQPQHFGDGTRLSIL.